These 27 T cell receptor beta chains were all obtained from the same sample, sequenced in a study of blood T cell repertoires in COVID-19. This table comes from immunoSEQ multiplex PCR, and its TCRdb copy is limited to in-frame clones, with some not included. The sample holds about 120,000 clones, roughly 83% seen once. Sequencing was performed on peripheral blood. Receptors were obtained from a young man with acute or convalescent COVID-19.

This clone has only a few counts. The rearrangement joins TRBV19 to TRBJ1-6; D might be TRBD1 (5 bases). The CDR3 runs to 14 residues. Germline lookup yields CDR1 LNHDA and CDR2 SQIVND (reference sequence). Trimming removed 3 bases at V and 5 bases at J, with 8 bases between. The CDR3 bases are TGTGCCAGTAGTATCGGGACTCATAATTCACCCCTCCACTTT. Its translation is CASSIGTHNSPLHF.

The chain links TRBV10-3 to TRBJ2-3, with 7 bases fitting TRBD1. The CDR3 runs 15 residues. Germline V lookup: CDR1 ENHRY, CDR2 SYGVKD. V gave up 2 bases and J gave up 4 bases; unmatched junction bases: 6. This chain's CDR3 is CAISETGVSADTQYF. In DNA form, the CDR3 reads TGTGCCATCAGTGAGACAGGGGTATCCGCAGATACGCAGTATTTT.

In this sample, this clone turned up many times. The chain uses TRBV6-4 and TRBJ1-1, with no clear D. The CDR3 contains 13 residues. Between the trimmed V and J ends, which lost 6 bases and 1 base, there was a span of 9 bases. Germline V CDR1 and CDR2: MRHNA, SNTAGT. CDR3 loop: CASSPTSNTEAFF. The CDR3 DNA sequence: TGTGCCAGCAGCCCAACATCGAACACTGAAGCTTTCTTT.

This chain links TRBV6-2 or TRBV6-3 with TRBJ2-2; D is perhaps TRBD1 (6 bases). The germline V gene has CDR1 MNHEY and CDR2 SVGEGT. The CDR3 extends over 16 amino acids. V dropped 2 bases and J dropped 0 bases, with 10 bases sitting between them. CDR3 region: CASSYGRGPNTGELFF. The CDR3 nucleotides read TGTGCCAGCAGTTACGGCAGGGGCCCGAACACCGGGGAGCTGTTTTTT.

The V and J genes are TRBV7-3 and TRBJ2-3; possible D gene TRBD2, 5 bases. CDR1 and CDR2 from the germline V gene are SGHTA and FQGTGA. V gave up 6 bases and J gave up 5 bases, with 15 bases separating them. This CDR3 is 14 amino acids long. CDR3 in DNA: TGTGCCAGCAGTCAACCGGGTGGAGGAGATACGCAGTATTTT. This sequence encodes CASSQPGGGDTQYF. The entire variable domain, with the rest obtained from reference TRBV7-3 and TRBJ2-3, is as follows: GAGVSQTPSNKVTEKGKYVELRCDPISGHTALYWYRQSLGQGPEFLIYFQGTGAADDSGLPNDRFFAVRPEGSVSTLKIQRTERGDSAVYLCASSQPGGGDTQYFGPGTRLTVL.

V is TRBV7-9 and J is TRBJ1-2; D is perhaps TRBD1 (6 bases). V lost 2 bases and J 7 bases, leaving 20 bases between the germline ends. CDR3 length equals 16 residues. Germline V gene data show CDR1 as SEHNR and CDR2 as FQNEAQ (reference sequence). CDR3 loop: CASSLLGTRRGAGYTF. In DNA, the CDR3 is TGTGCCAGCAGCTTATTGGGGACAAGACGGGGGGCTGGCTACACCTTC.

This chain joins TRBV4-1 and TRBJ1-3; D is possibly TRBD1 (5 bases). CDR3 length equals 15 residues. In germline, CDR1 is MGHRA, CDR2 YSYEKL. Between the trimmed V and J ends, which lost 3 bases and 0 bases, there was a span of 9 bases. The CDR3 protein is CASSQTAASGNTIYF. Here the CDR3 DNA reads TGCGCCAGCAGCCAGACAGCAGCCTCTGGAAACACCATATATTTT.

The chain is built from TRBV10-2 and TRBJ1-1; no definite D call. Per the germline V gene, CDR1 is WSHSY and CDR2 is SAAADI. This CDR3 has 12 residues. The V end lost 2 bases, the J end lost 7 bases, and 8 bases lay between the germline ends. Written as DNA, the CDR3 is TGCGCCAGCAGTGAGGGTGCGGGTGAAGCTTTCTTT. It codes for CASSEGAGEAFF.

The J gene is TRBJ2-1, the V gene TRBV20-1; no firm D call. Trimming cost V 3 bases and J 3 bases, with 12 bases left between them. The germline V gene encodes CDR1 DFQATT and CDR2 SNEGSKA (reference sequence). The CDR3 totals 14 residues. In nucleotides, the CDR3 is TGCAGTGCTAGTAGACTCGACTTCTACAATGAGCAGTTCTTC. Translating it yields CSASRLDFYNEQFF.

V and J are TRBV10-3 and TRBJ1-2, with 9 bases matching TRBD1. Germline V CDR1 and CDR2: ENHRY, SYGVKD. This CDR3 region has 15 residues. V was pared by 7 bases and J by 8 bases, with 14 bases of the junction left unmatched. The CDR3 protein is CAITPNTGGAGGYTF. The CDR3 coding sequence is TGTGCCATCACTCCCAACACAGGGGGCGCTGGGGGCTACACCTTC.

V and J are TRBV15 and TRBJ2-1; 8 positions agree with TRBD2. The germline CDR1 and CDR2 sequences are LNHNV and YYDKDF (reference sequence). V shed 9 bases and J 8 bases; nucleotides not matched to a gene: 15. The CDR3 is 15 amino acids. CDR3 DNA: TGTGCCACTAGTAGCGGGAAGGCGGTCGGCGATGAGCAGTTCTTC. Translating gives CATSSGKAVGDEQFF.

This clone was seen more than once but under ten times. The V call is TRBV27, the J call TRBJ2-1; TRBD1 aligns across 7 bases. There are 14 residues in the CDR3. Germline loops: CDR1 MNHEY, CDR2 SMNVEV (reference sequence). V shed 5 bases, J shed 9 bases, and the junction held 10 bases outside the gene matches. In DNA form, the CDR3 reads TGTGCCAGCAGTCTCCCCGGGACAGTACGTGAGCAGTTCTTC. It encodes CASSLPGTVREQFF.

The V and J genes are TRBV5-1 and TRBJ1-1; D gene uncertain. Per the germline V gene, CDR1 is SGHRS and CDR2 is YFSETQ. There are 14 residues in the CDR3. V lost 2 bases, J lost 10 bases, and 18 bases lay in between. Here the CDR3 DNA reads TGCGCCAGCAGCTTAAATTTATTGGTGGGAGCAGCTTTCTTT. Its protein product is CASSLNLLVGAAFF.

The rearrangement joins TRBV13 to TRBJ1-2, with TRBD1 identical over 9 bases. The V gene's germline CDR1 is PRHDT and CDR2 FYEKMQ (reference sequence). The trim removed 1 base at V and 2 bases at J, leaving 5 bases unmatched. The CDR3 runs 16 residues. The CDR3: CASSLASGTGNYGYTF. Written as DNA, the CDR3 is TGTGCCAGCAGCTTAGCCTCCGGGACAGGGAACTATGGCTACACCTTC.

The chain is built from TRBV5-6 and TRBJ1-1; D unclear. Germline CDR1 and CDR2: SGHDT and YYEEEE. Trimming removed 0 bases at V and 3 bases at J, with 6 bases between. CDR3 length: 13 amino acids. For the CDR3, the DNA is TGTGCCAGCAGCTTGGGGAGGTACACTGAAGCTTTCTTT. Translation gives CASSLGRYTEAFF.

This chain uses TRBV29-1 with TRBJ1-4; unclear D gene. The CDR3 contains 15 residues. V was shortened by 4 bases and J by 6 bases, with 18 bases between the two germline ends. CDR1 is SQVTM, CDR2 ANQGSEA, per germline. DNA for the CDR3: TGCAGCGTTGGTTTCTCGGTAGAGGCTTATGAAAAACTGTTTTTT. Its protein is CSVGFSVEAYEKLFF.

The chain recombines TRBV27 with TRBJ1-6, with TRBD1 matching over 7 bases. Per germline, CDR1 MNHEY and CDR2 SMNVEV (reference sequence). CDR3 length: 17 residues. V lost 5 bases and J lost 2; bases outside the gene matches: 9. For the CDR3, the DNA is TGTGCCAGCAGTCCCCGGGACAGTTTAACCTATAATTCACCCCTCCACTTT. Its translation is CASSPRDSLTYNSPLHF.

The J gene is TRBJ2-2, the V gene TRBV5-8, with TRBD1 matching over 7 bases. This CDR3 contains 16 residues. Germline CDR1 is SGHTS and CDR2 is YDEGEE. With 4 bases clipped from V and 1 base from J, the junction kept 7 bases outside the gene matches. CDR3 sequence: CASSGGQTLNTGELFF. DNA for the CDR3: TGTGCCAGCAGCGGGGGACAGACACTGAACACCGGGGAGCTGTTTTTT.

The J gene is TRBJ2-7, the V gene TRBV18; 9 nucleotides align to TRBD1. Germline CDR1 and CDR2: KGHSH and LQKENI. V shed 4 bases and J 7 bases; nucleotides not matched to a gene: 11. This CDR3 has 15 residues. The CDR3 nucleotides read TGTGCCAGCTCACAGCGGGACAGGGCCTGGGAGGAGCAGTACTTC. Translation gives CASSQRDRAWEEQYF.

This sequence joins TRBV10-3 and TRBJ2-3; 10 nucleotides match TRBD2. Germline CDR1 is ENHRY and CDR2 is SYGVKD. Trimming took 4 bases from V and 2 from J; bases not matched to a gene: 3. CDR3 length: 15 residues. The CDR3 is CAISGTSGVTDTQYF. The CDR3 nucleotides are TGTGCCATCAGTGGCACTAGCGGGGTCACAGATACGCAGTATTTT.

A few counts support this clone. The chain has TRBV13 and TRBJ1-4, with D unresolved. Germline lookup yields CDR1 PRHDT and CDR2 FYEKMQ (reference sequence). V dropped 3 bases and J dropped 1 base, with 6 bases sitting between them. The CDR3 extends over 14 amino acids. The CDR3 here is CASSLSETNEKLFF. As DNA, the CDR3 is TGTGCCAGCAGCTTGTCAGAAACTAATGAAAAACTGTTTTTT. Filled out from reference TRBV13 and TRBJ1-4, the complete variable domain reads AAGVIQSPRHLIKEKRETATLKCYPIPRHDTVYWYQQGPGQDPQFLISFYEKMQSDKGSIPDRFSAQQFSDYHSELNMSSLELGDSALYFCASSLSETNEKLFFGSGTQLSVL.

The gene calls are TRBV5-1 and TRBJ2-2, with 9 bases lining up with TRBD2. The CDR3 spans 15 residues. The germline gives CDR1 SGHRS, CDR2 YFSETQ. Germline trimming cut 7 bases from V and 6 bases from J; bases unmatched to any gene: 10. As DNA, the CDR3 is TGCGCCAGCTCCTTCCTCGCGGGAGGGCCCGGGGAGCTGTTTTTT. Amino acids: CASSFLAGGPGELFF.

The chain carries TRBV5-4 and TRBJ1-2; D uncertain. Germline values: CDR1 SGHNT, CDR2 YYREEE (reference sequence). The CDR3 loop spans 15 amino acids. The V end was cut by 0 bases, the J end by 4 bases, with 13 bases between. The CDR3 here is CASSLGAVGSYGYTF. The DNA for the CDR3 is TGTGCCAGCAGCTTGGGGGCAGTCGGCAGCTATGGCTACACCTTC.

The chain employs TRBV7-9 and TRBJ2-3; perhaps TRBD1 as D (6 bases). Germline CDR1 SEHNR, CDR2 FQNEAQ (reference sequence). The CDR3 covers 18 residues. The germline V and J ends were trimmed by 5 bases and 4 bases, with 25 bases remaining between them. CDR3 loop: CASSLSGPGAFHADTQYF. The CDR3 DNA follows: TGTGCCAGCAGCCTTAGTGGGCCAGGGGCCTTCCATGCAGATACGCAGTATTTT.

The CDR3 sequence is CASSEGGTGRPQHF. The CDR3 nucleotides read TGTGCCAGCAGTGAAGGCGGGACAGGGAGGCCCCAGCATTTT. J is TRBJ1-5 and V is TRBV2; TRBD1 matches 9 bases. After removal of 1 base from V and 9 bases from J, the junction contained 4 bases not matched to a gene. Germline loops: CDR1 SNHLY, CDR2 FYNNEI. CDR3 length: 14 amino acids.

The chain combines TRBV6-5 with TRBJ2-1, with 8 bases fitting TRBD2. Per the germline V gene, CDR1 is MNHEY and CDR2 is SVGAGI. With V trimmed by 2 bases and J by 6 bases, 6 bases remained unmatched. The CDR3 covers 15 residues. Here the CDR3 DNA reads TGTGCCAGCAGTTACGTCGGGGGGGAGGTCAATGAGCAGTTCTTC. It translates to CASSYVGGEVNEQFF.

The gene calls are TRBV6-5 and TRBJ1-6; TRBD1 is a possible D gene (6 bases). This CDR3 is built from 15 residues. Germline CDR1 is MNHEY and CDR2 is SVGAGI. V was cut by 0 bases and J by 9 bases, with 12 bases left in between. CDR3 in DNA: TGTGCCAGCAGTTACTCGGACAGCCAAGTTTCACCCCTCCACTTT. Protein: CASSYSDSQVSPLHF.